This TCR beta chain was sequenced in a study of shared clonotypes between healthy human individuals. CDR3 length: 13 residues. Germline V gene sequence: CDR1 SGHNT, CDR2 YENEEA. In the case of this clone: Its ends do not fully match the called genes, so a read error is possible. The sample holds other DNA sequences that translate to the same CDR3.

The sorted-subset replicate PCRs were given 150 to 250 ng DNA, which is about 29,000 T cell genomes. Assay used: immunoSEQ multiplex PCR; TCRdb lists only in-frame clones, some missing. The sample shows fewer than 850,000 clones, 90% to 97% of them seen only once. Positively selected for CCR7, the CD45RO-negative cells used as naive CD8 cells excluded terminally differentiated effector memory CD45RA+ cells. Sequencing input: naive CD8+ T cells sorted from blood. This chain connects TRBV11-3 to TRBJ2-1, with D possibly called TRBD1 or TRBD2 (5 bases each). The sequence was collected from a young man in good health. The DNA for the CDR3 is TGTGCCAGTAGCTTATGGGACGACAATGAGCAGTTCTTC. Its protein product is CASSLWDDNEQFF.